The sequence of this T cell receptor beta chain was determined in a study of graft-versus-host responses after intestinal transplantation. This clone appeared a single time. The antigen remains unidentified. The length of the CDR3 is 17 residues. Germline V lookup: CDR1 SGDLS, CDR2 YYNGEE. V shed 4 bases, J shed 7 bases, and the junction held 14 bases outside the gene matches. The protocol was immunoSEQ multiplex PCR, while the TCRdb copy is restricted to in-frame clones and leaves out a portion. The data show about 120,000 clones, roughly 91% seen once. The origin of this receptor is a human donor who received an intestinal transplant. V usage is TRBV9 and J usage is TRBJ2-1; 10 positions match TRBD2. Sequencing used unstimulated CD4+ T cells sorted from spleen or lymph node cells, obtained before intestinal transplant. The CDR3 DNA is TGTGCCAGCAGCCCCCCTTTACTAGCGGGAACTAAGAATGAGCAGTTCTTC. Amino acids: CASSPPLLAGTKNEQFF.